This T cell receptor (beta chain) was identified during a study of a mutant IDH1 vaccine in newly diagnosed glioma. Study in general: Treated patients, approximately 62% male and around 38% female, averaged approximately 40 years of age. Patients had received radiotherapy, temozolomide, or both previously, most receiving both.

Assay used: immunoSEQ multiplex PCR; TCRdb lists only in-frame clones, some missing. The sample includes about 36,000 clones, around 82% of them seen just once. The V gene lost 5 bases and the J gene lost 3 bases, with 17 bases spanning the gap. This CDR3 is 15 amino acids long. The germline V gene has CDR1 SGHNT and CDR2 YYREEE (reference sequence). Specified time point: baseline, week 1 (first vaccination visit). The sample's treatment: pre-vaccination baseline after standard-of-care therapy. This clone showed up just a few times. This chain links TRBV5-4 with TRBJ1-2; D not certain. The sample here was PBMCs, taken from a glioma patient treated with radiotherapy, temozolomide or both. This TCR was sampled from a man aged 40-49 years with glioma. Some clones in this sample may be carry-over from other donors' samples. Written as DNA, the CDR3 is TGTGCCAGCAGACAGCAGAGGTTGGGTGACTATGGCTACACCTTC. The encoded protein is CASRQQRLGDYGYTF.